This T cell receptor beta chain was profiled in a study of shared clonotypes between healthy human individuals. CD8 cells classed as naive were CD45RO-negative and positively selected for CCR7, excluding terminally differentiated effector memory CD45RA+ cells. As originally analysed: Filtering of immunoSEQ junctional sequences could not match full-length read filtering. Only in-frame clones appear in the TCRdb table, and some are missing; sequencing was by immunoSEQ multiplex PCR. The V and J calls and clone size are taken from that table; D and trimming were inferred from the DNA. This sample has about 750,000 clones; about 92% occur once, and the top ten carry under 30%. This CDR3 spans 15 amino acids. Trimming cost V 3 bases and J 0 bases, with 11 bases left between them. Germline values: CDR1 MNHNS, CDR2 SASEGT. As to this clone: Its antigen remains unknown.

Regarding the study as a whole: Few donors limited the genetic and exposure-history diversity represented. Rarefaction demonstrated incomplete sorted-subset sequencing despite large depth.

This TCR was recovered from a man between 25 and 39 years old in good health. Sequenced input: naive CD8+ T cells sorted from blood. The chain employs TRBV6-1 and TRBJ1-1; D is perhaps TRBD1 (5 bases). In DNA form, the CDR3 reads TGTGCCAGCAGTGACAGGGCCCGCATGAACACTGAAGCTTTCTTT. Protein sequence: CASSDRARMNTEAFF.